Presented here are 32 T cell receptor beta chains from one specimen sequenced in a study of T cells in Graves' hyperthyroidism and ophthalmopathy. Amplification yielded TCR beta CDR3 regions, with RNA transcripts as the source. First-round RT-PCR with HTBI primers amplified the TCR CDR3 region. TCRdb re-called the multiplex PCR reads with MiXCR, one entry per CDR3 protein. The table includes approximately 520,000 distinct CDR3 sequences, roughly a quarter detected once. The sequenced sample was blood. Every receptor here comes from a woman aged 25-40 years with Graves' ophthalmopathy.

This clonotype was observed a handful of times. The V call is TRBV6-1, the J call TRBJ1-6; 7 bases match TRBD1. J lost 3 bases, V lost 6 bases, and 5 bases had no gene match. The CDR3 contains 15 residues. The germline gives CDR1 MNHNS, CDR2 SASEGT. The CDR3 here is CASRAGTDYNSPLHF. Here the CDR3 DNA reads TGTGCCAGCAGGGCCGGGACAGACTATAATTCACCCCTCCACTTT.

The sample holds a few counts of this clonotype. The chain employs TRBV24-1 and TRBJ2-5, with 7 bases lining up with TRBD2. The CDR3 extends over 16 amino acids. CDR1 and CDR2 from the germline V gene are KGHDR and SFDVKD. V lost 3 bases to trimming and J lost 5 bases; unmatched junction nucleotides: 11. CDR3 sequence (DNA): TGTGCCACCAGTGATAGGAGCGGGACCCAACAGGAGACCCAGTACTTC. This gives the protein CATSDRSGTQQETQYF.

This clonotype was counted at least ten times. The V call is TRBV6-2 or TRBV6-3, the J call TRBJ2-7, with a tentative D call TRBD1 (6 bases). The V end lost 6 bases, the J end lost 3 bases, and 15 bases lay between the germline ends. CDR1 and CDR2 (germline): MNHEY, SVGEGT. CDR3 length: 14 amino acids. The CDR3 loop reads CASRRRDINYEQYF. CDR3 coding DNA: TGTGCCAGCAGGCGCCGGGACATTAACTACGAGCAGTACTTC.

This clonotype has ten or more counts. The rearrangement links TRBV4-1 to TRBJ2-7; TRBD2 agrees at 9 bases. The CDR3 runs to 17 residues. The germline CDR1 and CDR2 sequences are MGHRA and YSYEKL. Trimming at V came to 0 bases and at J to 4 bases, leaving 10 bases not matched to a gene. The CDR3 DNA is TGCGCCAGCAGCCAAGATTGGCCTAGCGGGACTCTTTACGAGCAGTACTTC. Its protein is CASSQDWPSGTLYEQYF.

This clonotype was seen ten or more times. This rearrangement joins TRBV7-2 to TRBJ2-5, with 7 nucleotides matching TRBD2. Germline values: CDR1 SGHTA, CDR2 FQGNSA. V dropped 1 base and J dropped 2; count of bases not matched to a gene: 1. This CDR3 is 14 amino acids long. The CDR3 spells CASSLERGQETQYF. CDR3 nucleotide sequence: TGTGCCAGCAGCTTAGAGCGGGGTCAAGAGACCCAGTACTTC.

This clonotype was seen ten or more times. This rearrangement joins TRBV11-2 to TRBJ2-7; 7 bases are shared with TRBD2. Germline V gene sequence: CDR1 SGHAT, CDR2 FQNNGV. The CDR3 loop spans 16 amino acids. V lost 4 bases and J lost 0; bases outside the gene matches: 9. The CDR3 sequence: CASSSTGGSTSYEQYF. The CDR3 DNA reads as TGTGCCAGCAGCTCCACCGGGGGGTCGACCTCCTACGAGCAGTACTTC.

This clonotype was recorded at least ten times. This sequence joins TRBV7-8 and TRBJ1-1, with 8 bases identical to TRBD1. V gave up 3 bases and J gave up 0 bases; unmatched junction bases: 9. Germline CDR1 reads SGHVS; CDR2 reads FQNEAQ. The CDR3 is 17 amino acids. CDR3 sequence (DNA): TGTGCCAGCAGCTTCAGGGGGCTTCGAGACATGAACACTGAAGCTTTCTTT. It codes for CASSFRGLRDMNTEAFF.

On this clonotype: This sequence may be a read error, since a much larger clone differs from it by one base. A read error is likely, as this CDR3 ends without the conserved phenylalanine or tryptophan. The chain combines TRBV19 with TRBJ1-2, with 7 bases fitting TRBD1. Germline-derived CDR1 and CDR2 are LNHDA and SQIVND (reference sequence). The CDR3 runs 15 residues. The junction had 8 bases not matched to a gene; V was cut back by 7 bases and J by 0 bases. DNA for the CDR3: TGTGCCAGTACGTCAGGGGGAGCGGCTAACTATGGCTACACCTAC. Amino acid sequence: CASTSGGAANYGYTY.

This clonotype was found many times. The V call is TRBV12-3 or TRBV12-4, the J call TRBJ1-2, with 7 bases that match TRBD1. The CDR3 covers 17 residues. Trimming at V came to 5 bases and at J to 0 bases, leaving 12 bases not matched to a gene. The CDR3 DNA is TGTGCCAGCAGTCGCGCCTCGGCAGGGGGGGCTAACTATGGCTACACCTTC. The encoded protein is CASSRASAGGANYGYTF.

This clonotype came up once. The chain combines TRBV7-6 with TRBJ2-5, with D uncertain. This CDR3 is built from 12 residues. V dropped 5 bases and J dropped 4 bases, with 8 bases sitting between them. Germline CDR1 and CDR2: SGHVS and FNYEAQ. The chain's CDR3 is CASSVSGETQYF. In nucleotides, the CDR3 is TGTGCCAGCAGCGTCTCCGGAGAGACCCAGTACTTC.

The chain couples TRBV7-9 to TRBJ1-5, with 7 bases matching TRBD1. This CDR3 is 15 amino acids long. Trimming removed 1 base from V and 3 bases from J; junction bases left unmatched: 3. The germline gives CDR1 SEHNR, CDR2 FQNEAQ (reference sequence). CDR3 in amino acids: CASSLGDSVNQPQHF. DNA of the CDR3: TGTGCCAGCAGCTTAGGGGACAGCGTCAATCAGCCCCAGCATTTT.

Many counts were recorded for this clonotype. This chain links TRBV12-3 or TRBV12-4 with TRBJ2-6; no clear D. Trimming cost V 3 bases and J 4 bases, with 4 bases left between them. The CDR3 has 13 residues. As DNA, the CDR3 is TGTGCCAGCAGTTTTGACGGGGCCAACGTCCTGACTTTC. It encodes CASSFDGANVLTF.

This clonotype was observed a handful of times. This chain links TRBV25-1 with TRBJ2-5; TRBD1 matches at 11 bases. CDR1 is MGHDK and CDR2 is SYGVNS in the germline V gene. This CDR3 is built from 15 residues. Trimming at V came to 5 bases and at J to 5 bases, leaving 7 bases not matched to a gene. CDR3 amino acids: CASSRTGGAGETQYF. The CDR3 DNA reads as TGTGCCAGCAGTAGGACAGGGGGCGCGGGGGAGACCCAGTACTTC.

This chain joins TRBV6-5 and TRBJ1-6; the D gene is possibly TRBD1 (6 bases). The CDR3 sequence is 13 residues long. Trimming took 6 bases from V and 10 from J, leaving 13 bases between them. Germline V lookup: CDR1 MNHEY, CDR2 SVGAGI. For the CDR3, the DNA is TGTGCCAGCAGATACAGGGTTGGGTCACCCCTCCACTTT. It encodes CASRYRVGSPLHF.

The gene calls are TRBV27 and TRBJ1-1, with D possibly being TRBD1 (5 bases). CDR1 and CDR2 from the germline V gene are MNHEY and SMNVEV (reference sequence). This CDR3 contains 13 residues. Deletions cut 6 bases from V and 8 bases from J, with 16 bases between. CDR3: CASRSYTGDEAFF. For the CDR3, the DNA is TGTGCCAGCAGGTCTTACACAGGAGACGAAGCTTTCTTT.

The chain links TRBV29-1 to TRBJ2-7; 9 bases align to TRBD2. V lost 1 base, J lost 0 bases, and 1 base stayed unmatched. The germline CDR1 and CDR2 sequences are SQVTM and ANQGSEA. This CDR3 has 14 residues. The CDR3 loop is CSVEGSGSSYEQYF. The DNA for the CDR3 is TGCAGCGTTGAAGGTAGCGGGAGCTCCTACGAGCAGTACTTC.

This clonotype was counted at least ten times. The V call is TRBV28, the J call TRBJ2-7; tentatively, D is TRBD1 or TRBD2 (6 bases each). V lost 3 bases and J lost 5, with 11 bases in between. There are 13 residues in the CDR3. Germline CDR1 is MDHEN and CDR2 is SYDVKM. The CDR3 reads CASSFGGGDEQYF. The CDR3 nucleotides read TGTGCCAGCAGTTTTGGGGGCGGGGACGAGCAGTACTTC.

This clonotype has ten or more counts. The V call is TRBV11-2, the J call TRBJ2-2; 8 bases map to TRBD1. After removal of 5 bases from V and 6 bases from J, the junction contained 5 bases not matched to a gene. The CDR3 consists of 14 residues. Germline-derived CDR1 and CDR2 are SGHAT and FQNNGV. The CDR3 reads CASSPRQGSGELFF. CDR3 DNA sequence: TGTGCCAGCAGCCCGAGACAGGGGTCCGGGGAGCTGTTTTTT.

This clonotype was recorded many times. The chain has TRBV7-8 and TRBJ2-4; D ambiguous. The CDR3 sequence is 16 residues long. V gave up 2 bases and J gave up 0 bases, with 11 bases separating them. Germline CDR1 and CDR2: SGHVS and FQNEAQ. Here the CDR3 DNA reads TGTGCCAGCAGCTTAATGGGGATCTCAGCCAAAAACATTCAGTACTTC. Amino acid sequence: CASSLMGISAKNIQYF.

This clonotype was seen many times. The CDR3 nucleotides read TGTGCCAGCAGAGTAGGGGTGCCGAACACTGAAGCTTTCTTT. Protein: CASRVGVPNTEAFF. The J gene is TRBJ1-1, the V gene TRBV6-2 or TRBV6-3, with D possibly being TRBD1 (5 bases). The CDR3 has 14 amino acids. The ends were cut back, 6 bases at V and 1 base at J, with 12 bases in the middle. Germline V CDR1 and CDR2: MNHEY, SVGEGT.

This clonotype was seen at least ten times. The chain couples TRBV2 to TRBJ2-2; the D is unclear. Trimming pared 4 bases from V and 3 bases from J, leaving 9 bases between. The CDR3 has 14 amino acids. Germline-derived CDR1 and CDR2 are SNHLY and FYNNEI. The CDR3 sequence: CASSAVQDTGELFF. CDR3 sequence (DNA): TGTGCCAGCAGTGCGGTTCAGGACACCGGGGAGCTGTTTTTT.

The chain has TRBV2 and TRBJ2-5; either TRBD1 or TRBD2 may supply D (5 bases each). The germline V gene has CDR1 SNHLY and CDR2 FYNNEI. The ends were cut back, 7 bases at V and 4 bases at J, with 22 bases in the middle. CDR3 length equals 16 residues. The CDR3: CASTRKGPVRAETQYF. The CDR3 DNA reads TGTGCCAGCACCCGGAAGGGACCCGTAAGGGCAGAGACCCAGTACTTC.

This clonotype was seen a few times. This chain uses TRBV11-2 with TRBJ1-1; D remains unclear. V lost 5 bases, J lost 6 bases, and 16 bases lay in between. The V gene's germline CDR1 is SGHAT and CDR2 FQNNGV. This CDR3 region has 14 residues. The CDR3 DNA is TGTGCCAGCAGCCAATTACGGGGAACGCCTGAAGCTTTCTTT. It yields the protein CASSQLRGTPEAFF.

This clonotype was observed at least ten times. CDR3 amino acids: CSATLRGLGGELFF. The CDR3 coding sequence is TGCAGTGCCACCCTCAGGGGGCTGGGCGGGGAGCTGTTTTTT. This chain links TRBV20-1 with TRBJ2-2; TRBD1 aligns across 8 bases. The V gene end was trimmed by 6 bases and the J gene end by 7 bases; junction bases not matched to a gene: 10. Germline V gives CDR1 DFQATT, CDR2 SNEGSKA (reference sequence). The CDR3 consists of 14 residues.

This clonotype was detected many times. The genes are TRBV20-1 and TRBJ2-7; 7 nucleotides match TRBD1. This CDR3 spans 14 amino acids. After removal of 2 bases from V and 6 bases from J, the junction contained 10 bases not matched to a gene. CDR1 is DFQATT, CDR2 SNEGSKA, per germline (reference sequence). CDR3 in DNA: TGCAGTGCTAGATCGGGTGACAGGGTGGGCGAGCAGTACTTC. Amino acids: CSARSGDRVGEQYF.

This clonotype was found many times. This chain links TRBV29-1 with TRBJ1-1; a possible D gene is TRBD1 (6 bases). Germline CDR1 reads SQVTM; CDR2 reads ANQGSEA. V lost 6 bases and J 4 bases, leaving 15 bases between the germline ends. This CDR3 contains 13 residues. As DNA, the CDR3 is TGCAGCGTACCCGACAGGTCCAGCACTGAAGCTTTCTTT. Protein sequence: CSVPDRSSTEAFF.

CDR3 region: CSAHSFDRVEAFF. The CDR3 DNA reads as TGCAGTGCGCACTCCTTTGACAGGGTTGAAGCTTTCTTT. V and J are TRBV20-1 and TRBJ1-1; 7 bases agree with TRBD1. This CDR3 contains 13 residues. Germline trimming cut 6 bases from V and 7 bases from J; bases unmatched to any gene: 11. Germline V gene sequence: CDR1 DFQATT, CDR2 SNEGSKA (reference sequence).

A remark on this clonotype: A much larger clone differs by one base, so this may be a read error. The CDR3 sequence is CASSQRTGEDYTF. The CDR3 DNA follows: TGTGCCAGCAGCCAGCGGACAGGGGAGGACTACACCTTC. The V gene is TRBV7-3, the J gene TRBJ1-2, with 9 bases that match TRBD1. V gave up 5 bases and J gave up 10 bases; unmatched junction bases: 8. The CDR3 totals 13 residues. CDR1 and CDR2 from the germline V gene are SGHTA and FQGTGA.

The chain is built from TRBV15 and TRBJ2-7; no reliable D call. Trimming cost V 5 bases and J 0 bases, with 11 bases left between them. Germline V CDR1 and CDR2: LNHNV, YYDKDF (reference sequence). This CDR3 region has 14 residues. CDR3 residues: CATSGADSSYEQYF. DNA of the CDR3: TGTGCCACCAGCGGTGCGGATTCCTCCTACGAGCAGTACTTC.

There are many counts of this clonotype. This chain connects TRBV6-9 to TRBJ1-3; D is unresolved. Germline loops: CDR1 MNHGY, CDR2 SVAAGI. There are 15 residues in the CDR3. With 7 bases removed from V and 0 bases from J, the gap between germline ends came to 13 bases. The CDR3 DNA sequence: TGTGCCAGCACCCGGACGGCAGACTCTGGAAACACCATATATTTT. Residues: CASTRTADSGNTIYF.

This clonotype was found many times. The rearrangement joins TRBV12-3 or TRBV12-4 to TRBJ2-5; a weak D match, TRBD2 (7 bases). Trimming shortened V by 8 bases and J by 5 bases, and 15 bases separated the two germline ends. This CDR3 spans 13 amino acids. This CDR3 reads CASLLGGAETQYF. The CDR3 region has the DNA TGTGCCAGCCTCCTGGGGGGGGCGGAGACCCAGTACTTC.

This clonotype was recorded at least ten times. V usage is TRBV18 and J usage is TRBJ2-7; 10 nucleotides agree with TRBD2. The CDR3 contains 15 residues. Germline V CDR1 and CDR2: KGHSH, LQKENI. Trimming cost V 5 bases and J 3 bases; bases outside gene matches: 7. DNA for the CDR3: TGTGCCAGCTCAAACTTAGCGGGGGGCGTCTACGAGCAGTACTTC. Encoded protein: CASSNLAGGVYEQYF.